What follows is one T cell receptor beta chain and its context. The antigen remains unidentified. The data were taken from a study of PD-1 blockade in classical Hodgkin lymphoma. Each and every patient relapsed after autologous stem cell transplantation, and patients got differing brentuximab vedotin exposure. Regarding the study as a whole: CD4+ but not CD8+ TCR diversity rose significantly by C4D1.

TCRdb keeps only in-frame clones here, not all; method: immunoSEQ multiplex PCR. The data contain about 99,000 clones, roughly four fifths of them singletons. This clonotype was obtained from a human donor with classical Hodgkin lymphoma. The sequencing used peripheral blood mononuclear cells (PBMCs), collected before the second cycle of nivolumab.

As DNA, the CDR3 is TGTGCCAGCAGTTTTTGGTCGAGCAAAGCTTTCTTT. Its protein product is CASSFWSSKAFF. The chain employs TRBV28 and TRBJ1-1; D gene unclear. V was trimmed by 3 bases and J by 9 bases, leaving 11 bases between them. The CDR3 spans 12 residues. Germline assignment: CDR1 MDHEN and CDR2 SYDVKM.